This entry lists 27 T cell receptor beta chains sequenced from one sample in a study of control samples from healthy donors and cancer patients. The repertoire was sequenced with immunoSEQ multiplex PCR; TCRdb's copy has only in-frame clones and lacks some. The table records more than 85,000 clones, approximately 84% of them present only once. Source material: PBMCs. Receptors originate from a man in his sixties or seventies with lung cancer.

J is TRBJ1-6 and V is TRBV27; D gene ambiguous. Germline lookup yields CDR1 MNHEY and CDR2 SMNVEV (reference sequence). The CDR3 spans 16 residues. The V and J ends lost 7 bases and 0 bases respectively, with 13 bases between them. CDR3 nucleotide sequence: TGTGCCAGCAATCCTCTTTCTAGCTCCTATAATTCACCCCTCCACTTT. Protein: CASNPLSSSYNSPLHF.

The rearrangement uses TRBV24-1 and TRBJ1-2, with 9 bases lining up with TRBD1. This CDR3 contains 15 residues. Germline values: CDR1 KGHDR, CDR2 SFDVKD. With 4 bases clipped from V and 8 bases from J, the junction kept 10 bases outside the gene matches. CDR3 DNA: TGTGCCACCAGTGACCCGGGCCCTACAGGGGGCGGCTACACCTTC. This codes for CATSDPGPTGGGYTF.

V usage is TRBV5-1 and J usage is TRBJ1-4; 10 bases line up with TRBD1. The CDR3 totals 15 residues. The V segment lost 0 bases and the J segment 5 bases; nucleotides outside the gene matches: 1. The germline V gene has CDR1 SGHRS and CDR2 YFSETQ. The CDR3 is CASSLADRGNEKLFF. DNA for the CDR3: TGCGCCAGCAGCTTGGCGGACAGGGGGAATGAAAAACTGTTTTTT.

The DNA for the CDR3 is TGTGCCACCCAGGGGTTGTACACCGGGGAGCTGTTTTTT. Its translation is CATQGLYTGELFF. This chain connects TRBV24-1 to TRBJ2-2; maybe TRBD1 (6 bases). CDR1 is KGHDR and CDR2 is SFDVKD in the germline V gene. CDR3 size: 13 residues. The V gene lost 9 bases and the J gene lost 3 bases, with 10 bases spanning the gap.

The chain recombines TRBV5-1 with TRBJ2-7, with 7 bases lining up with TRBD1. This CDR3 is 15 amino acids long. V gave up 4 bases and J gave up 2 bases; unmatched junction bases: 9. Germline CDR1 SGHRS, CDR2 YFSETQ. The CDR3 reads CASSPTGVSTYEQYF. CDR3 nucleotide sequence: TGCGCCAGCAGCCCTACAGGGGTCTCAACCTACGAGCAGTACTTC.

This sequence joins TRBV10-1 and TRBJ2-2; D is perhaps TRBD1 (5 bases). V dropped 4 bases and J dropped 7 bases, with 13 bases sitting between them. This CDR3 region has 14 residues. The germline CDR1 and CDR2 sequences are WNHNN and SYGVQD (reference sequence). The CDR3 nucleotides are TGCGCCAGCAGTGTTATGGGGCGAGACGGGGAGCTGTTTTTT. Protein product: CASSVMGRDGELFF.

This clone was observed once. This rearrangement joins TRBV18 to TRBJ1-1, with D perhaps matching TRBD1 (6 bases). V was shortened by 2 bases and J by 1 base, with 11 bases between the two germline ends. Germline V CDR1 and CDR2: KGHSH, LQKENI. The CDR3 length is 15 residues. CDR3 DNA: TGTGCCAGCTCACCAAATACGGGACAGAACACTGAAGCTTTCTTT. Amino acid sequence: CASSPNTGQNTEAFF.

This clone was counted a single time. The chain uses TRBV19 and TRBJ2-7, with 8 bases that match TRBD1. With V trimmed by 1 base and J by 0 bases, 2 bases remained unmatched. The germline gives CDR1 LNHDA, CDR2 SQIVND (reference sequence). CDR3 length: 15 amino acids. CDR3 sequence: CASSIGGTGSYEQYF. The CDR3 bases are TGTGCCAGTAGTATAGGTGGGACAGGCTCCTACGAGCAGTACTTC.

This clone was observed once. This chain joins TRBV6-2 or TRBV6-3 and TRBJ2-1; 8 bases are a match to TRBD1. CDR1 and CDR2 (germline): MNHEY, SVGEGT. V was pared by 2 bases and J by 0 bases, with 15 bases of the junction left unmatched. The CDR3 length is 20 residues. The CDR3 DNA sequence: TGTGCCAGCAGTTACACCATGGGACAGGAGGGGTCCAGCTCCTACAATGAGCAGTTCTTC. Encoded protein: CASSYTMGQEGSSSYNEQFF.

Written as DNA, the CDR3 is TGCGCCAGCAGCTTGGACCCCGTCGGGAACACCGGGGAGCTGTTTTTT. This sequence encodes CASSLDPVGNTGELFF. V usage is TRBV5-1 and J usage is TRBJ2-2; no reliable D call. The CDR3 is 16 residues long. Trimming left V 0 bases short and J 1 base short, with 10 bases between. The germline gives CDR1 SGHRS, CDR2 YFSETQ.

V gene TRBV27 combines with J gene TRBJ1-5; weak D call: TRBD1 (6 bases). Germline CDR1 MNHEY, CDR2 SMNVEV (reference sequence). V was pared by 5 bases and J by 10 bases, with 18 bases between. CDR3 length: 14 amino acids. CDR3 sequence (DNA): TGTGCCAGCAGTCCCGGGACACGCTTTCGACCCCAGCATTTT. Its translation is CASSPGTRFRPQHF.

V usage is TRBV14 and J usage is TRBJ1-3; 7 bases are shared with TRBD1. With V trimmed by 4 bases and J by 1 base, 10 bases remained unmatched. From germline, CDR1 is SGHDN and CDR2 FVKESK. The CDR3 sequence is 17 residues long. The CDR3 nucleotides are TGTGCCAGCAGCCTGGATCCAGGGGGTTTATCTGGAAACACCATATATTTT. It specifies CASSLDPGGLSGNTIYF.

Of note for this clone: The junction does not match germline at one end; this may be a read error. This chain joins TRBV27 and TRBJ1-1; D unclear. This CDR3 is 17 amino acids long. Germline values: CDR1 MNHEY, CDR2 SMNVEV (reference sequence). The CDR3 loop is CASSFLFGEGTNAEAFF. Written as DNA, the CDR3 is TGTGCCAGCAGTTTTTTGTTTGGGGAGGGAACGAACGCTGAAGCTTTCTTT.

This chain links TRBV6-2 or TRBV6-3 with TRBJ2-4; maybe TRBD2 (6 bases). Germline CDR1 and CDR2: MNHEY and SVGEGT. V gave up 6 bases and J gave up 0 bases, with 12 bases separating them. CDR3 length: 15 amino acids. CDR3 protein: CASSPTGLAKNIQYF. CDR3 sequence (DNA): TGTGCCAGCAGCCCAACGGGACTAGCCAAAAACATTCAGTACTTC.

This clone appeared once. This rearrangement joins TRBV24-1 to TRBJ1-2; 8 bases align to TRBD1. V dropped 3 bases and J dropped 5; count of bases not matched to a gene: 4. CDR3 length equals 14 residues. The germline gives CDR1 KGHDR, CDR2 SFDVKD. The CDR3 here is CATSDTGGWYGYTF. The CDR3 DNA sequence: TGTGCCACCAGTGATACAGGGGGATGGTATGGCTACACCTTC.

This clone was seen just once. The chain links TRBV19 to TRBJ1-5; D is possibly TRBD1 (5 bases). The CDR3 has 12 amino acids. In germline, CDR1 is LNHDA, CDR2 SQIVND (reference sequence). V lost 8 bases and J lost 1, with 6 bases in between. In DNA, the CDR3 is TGTGCCAGTGGGGACAGCAATCAGCCCCAGCATTTT. Translating gives CASGDSNQPQHF.

This rearrangement joins TRBV28 to TRBJ1-3, with 12 positions matching TRBD1. The germline gives CDR1 MDHEN, CDR2 SYDVKM. V trimming: 1 base; J trimming: 2 bases; junction bases outside the gene matches: 6. The length of the CDR3 is 18 residues. CDR3 in amino acids: CASSLSTGTGGPGNTIYF. CDR3 in DNA: TGTGCCAGCAGTTTATCGACCGGGACAGGGGGCCCTGGAAACACCATATATTTT.

V usage is TRBV12-3 or TRBV12-4 and J usage is TRBJ2-7; D tentatively reads TRBD1 or TRBD2 (5 bases each). The V and J ends lost 6 bases and 3 bases respectively, with 12 bases between them. CDR3 size: 13 residues. CDR3 DNA sequence: TGTGCCAGCAGATACGGGGCTCTCTACGAGCAGTACTTC. It is translated as CASRYGALYEQYF.

The chain combines TRBV11-3 with TRBJ2-1; D is undetermined. CDR1 is SGHNT, CDR2 YENEEA, per germline. This CDR3 has 15 residues. V dropped 3 bases and J dropped 0 bases, with 9 bases sitting between them. The CDR3 spells CASSFELSSYNEQFF. The CDR3 region has the DNA TGTGCCAGCAGCTTCGAGTTGAGCTCCTACAATGAGCAGTTCTTC.

The table lists this clone with a count of one. This chain joins TRBV25-1 and TRBJ2-7; possible D gene TRBD2, 6 bases. The V gene lost 6 bases and the J gene lost 9 bases, with 18 bases spanning the gap. CDR1 and CDR2 (germline): MGHDK, SYGVNS. The CDR3 sequence is 13 residues long. The CDR3 DNA reads TGTGCCAGCAGCCCATCGGGGGTTTCCAGGCAGTACTTC. Protein sequence: CASSPSGVSRQYF.

CDR3 sequence: CASSLPQGSVDYGYTF. The CDR3 nucleotides are TGTGCCAGCAGCTTGCCTCAGGGATCCGTAGACTATGGCTACACCTTC. The genes are TRBV5-6 and TRBJ1-2; weak D call: TRBD1 (5 bases). Trimming cost V 1 base and J 3 bases, with 16 bases left between them. The CDR3 extends over 16 amino acids. Germline V gene data show CDR1 as SGHDT and CDR2 as YYEEEE. Full variable domain (missing parts from reference TRBV5-6 and TRBJ1-2): DAGVTQSPTHLIKTRGQQVTLRCSPKSGHDTVSWYQQALGQGPQFIFQYYEEEERQRGNFPDRFSGHQFPNYSSELNVNALLLGDSALYLCASSLPQGSVDYGYTFGSGTRLTVV.

V and J are TRBV30 and TRBJ1-2; D gene ambiguous. V lost 4 bases, J lost 6 bases, and 18 bases lay in between. The CDR3 runs 14 residues. Germline CDR1 GTSNPN, CDR2 SVGIG (reference sequence). In DNA, the CDR3 is TGTGCCTGGACCCTAAGCCCGGGGAAAAATGGCTACACCTTC. Translating it yields CAWTLSPGKNGYTF.

The genes are TRBV19 and TRBJ2-3; 7 bases agree with TRBD1. The CDR3 is made up of 16 amino acids. V shed 6 bases and J 8 bases; nucleotides not matched to a gene: 17. Germline CDR1 LNHDA, CDR2 SQIVND (reference sequence). This CDR3 reads CASRRATGAQPGTQYF. CDR3 coding DNA: TGTGCCAGTAGACGCGCTACAGGGGCACAACCCGGTACGCAGTATTTT.

This rearrangement joins TRBV4-1 to TRBJ1-4; tentative D call: TRBD1 (5 bases). The V gene's germline CDR1 is MGHRA and CDR2 YSYEKL. The germline V and J ends were trimmed by 1 base and 8 bases, with 11 bases remaining between them. This CDR3 region has 14 residues. This chain's CDR3 is CASSQALTVEKLFF. In nucleotides, the CDR3 is TGCGCCAGCAGCCAAGCCCTGACAGTGGAAAAACTGTTTTTT.

The rearrangement joins TRBV28 to TRBJ1-3; the D gene is possibly TRBD1 (5 bases). This CDR3 is built from 15 residues. V was trimmed by 3 bases and J by 0 bases, leaving 9 bases between them. Germline V gene sequence: CDR1 MDHEN, CDR2 SYDVKM. This CDR3 reads CASSFTQGSGNTIYF. For the CDR3, the DNA is TGTGCCAGCAGTTTTACTCAGGGCTCTGGAAACACCATATATTTT.

The genes are TRBV5-1 and TRBJ2-7; perhaps TRBD2 as D (6 bases). CDR1 is SGHRS and CDR2 is YFSETQ in the germline V gene. V was pared by 2 bases and J by 1 base, with 10 bases between. This CDR3 contains 14 residues. In DNA form, the CDR3 reads TGCGCCAGCAGCTTTTCTAGCGTTTCCTACGAGCAGTACTTC. This codes for CASSFSSVSYEQYF.

This clone was observed once. The chain joins TRBV3-1 (or the pseudogene TRBV3-2) to TRBJ2-5, with D tentatively TRBD2 (7 bases). With 4 bases removed from V and 3 bases from J, the gap between germline ends came to 18 bases. The CDR3 covers 16 residues. The V gene's germline CDR1 is LGHDT and CDR2 YNNKEL (reference sequence). The CDR3 here is CASSLSGGGSEETQYF. The CDR3 region has the DNA TGTGCCAGCAGCCTCTCTGGGGGGGGCTCGGAAGAGACCCAGTACTTC.